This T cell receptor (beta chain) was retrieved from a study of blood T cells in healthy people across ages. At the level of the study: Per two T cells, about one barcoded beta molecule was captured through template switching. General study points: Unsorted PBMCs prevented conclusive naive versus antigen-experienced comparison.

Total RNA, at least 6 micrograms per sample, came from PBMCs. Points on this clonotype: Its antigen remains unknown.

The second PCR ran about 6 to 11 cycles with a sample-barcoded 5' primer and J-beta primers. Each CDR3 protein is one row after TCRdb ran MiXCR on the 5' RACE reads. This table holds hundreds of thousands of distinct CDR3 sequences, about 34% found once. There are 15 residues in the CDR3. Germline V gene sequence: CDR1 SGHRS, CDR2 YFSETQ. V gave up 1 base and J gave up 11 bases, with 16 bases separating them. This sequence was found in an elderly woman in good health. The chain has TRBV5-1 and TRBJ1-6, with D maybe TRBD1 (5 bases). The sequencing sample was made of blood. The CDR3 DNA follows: TGCGCCAGCAGCTTGAACAGGATGATCCTCGCACCCCTCCACTTT. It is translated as CASSLNRMILAPLHF.